This TCR beta chain comes out of a study of vaccination effects on CD4 cells after COVID-19. This clone was observed a few times. Its antigen remains unidentified. Assay used: immunoSEQ multiplex PCR; TCRdb lists only in-frame clones, some missing. The sample yields tens of thousands of clones, around 81% seen once. V lost 4 bases to trimming and J lost 1 base, with 7 bases between them. CDR3 length: 14 residues. CDR1 SGHTA and CDR2 FQGTGA come from the germline V gene. Ahead of sequencing, the ViraFEST assay grew antigen-specific CD4+ T cells using viral peptide pools. CD4+ T cell isolation took place after approximately 11 days of culture. Vaccination of participants consisted of two doses of either the BNT162b2 or mRNA-1273 vaccine. The researchers cultured 1.5 million to 2.5 million PBMC per well with roughly 11 IU/ml IL-2 and 7.5 to 10 ug/ml peptides.

This specimen consisted of CD4+ T cells from PBMCs cultured with HCoV-229E spike peptides, obtained after COVID-19 vaccination. The sequence derives from a human donor who received a COVID-19 vaccine. The chain joins TRBV7-3 to TRBJ2-2; D might be TRBD2 (6 bases). The CDR3 nucleotides are TGTGCCAGCAGCTCCGGGAGGAACACCGGGGAGCTGTTTTTT. This sequence encodes CASSSGRNTGELFF.